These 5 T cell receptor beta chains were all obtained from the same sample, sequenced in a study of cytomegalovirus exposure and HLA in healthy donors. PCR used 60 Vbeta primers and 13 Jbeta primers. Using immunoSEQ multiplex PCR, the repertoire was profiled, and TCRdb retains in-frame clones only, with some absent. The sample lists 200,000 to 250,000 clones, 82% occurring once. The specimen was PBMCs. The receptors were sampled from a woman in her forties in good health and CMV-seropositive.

CDR3 in amino acids: CASSLQGQEKLFF. The CDR3 region has the DNA TGTGCCAGCAGTTTACAGGGTCAAGAAAAACTGTTTTTT. The rearrangement joins TRBV13 to TRBJ1-4; tentative D call: TRBD1 (6 bases). Deletions cut 6 bases from V and 8 bases from J, with 13 bases between. CDR3 length equals 13 residues. Germline CDR1 PRHDT, CDR2 FYEKMQ (reference sequence). Using reference TRBV13 and TRBJ1-4 for the parts outside the CDR3, the full variable domain is AAGVIQSPRHLIKEKRETATLKCYPIPRHDTVYWYQQGPGQDPQFLISFYEKMQSDKGSIPDRFSAQQFSDYHSELNMSSLELGDSALYFCASSLQGQEKLFFGSGTQLSVL.

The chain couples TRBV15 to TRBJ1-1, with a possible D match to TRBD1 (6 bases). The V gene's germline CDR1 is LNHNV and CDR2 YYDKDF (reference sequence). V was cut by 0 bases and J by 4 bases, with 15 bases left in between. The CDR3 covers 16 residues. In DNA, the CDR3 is TGTGCCACCAGCAGAGAAAGTCCCGACAGGTCCACTGAAGCTTTCTTT. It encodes CATSRESPDRSTEAFF.

The CDR3 loop is CASRGQGIKGYTF. Written as DNA, the CDR3 is TGTGCCAGCAGGGGACAGGGGATTAAGGGCTACACCTTC. The rearrangement links TRBV27 to TRBJ1-2; 10 bases map to TRBD1. Germline values: CDR1 MNHEY, CDR2 SMNVEV (reference sequence). The CDR3 loop spans 13 amino acids. Trimming removed 6 bases from V and 8 bases from J; junction bases left unmatched: 6.

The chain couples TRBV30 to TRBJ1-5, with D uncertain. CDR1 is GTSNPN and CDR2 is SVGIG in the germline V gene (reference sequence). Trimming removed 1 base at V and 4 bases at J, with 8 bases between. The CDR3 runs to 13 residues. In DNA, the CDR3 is TGTGCCTGGAGTGACGGGAGAAATCAGCCCCAGCATTTT. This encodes CAWSDGRNQPQHF. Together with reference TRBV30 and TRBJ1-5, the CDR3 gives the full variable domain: SQTIHQWPATLVQPVGSPLSLECTVEGTSNPNLYWYRQAAGRGLQLLFYSVGIGQISSEVPQNLSASRPQDRQFILSSKKLLLSDSGFYLCAWSDGRNQPQHFGDGTRLSIL.

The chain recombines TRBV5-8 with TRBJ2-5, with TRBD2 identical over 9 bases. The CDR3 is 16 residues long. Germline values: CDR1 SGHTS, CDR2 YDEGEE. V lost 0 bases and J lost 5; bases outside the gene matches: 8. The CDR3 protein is CASSLGPEAGGETQYF. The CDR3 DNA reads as TGTGCCAGCAGCTTGGGCCCAGAAGCGGGAGGTGAGACCCAGTACTTC.